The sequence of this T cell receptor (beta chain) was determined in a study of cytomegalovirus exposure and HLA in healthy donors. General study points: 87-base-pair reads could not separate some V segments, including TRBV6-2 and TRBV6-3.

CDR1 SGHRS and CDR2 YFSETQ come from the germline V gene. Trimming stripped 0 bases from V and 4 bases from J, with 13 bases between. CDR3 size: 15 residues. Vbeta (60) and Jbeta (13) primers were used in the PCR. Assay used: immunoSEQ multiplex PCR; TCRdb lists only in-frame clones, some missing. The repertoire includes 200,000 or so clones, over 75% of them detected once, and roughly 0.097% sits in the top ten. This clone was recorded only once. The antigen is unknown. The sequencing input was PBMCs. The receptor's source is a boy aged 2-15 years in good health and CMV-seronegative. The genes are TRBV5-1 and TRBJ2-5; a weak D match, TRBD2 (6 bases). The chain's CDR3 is CASSLEFRRGETQYF. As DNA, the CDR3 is TGCGCCAGCAGCTTGGAGTTCAGGCGGGGAGAGACCCAGTACTTC.